Shown below are 20 T cell receptor beta chains from a single sample sequenced in a study of control samples from healthy donors and cancer patients (dated by TCRdb to the early 2020s). Receptors were amplified or captured by the immunoSEQ multiplex PCR assay. TCRdb retrieved this table from immuneACCESS and kept in-frame rearrangements only. Not all clones are present; in checked studies, unresolved V genes account for under half, and no reason is known for the remainder. Recorded for this sample are some 200,000 clones; 90% to 95% of them occurred a single time. Almost 1.5% of the sample goes to the ten largest clones. The specimen sequenced was blood. These receptors came from a man aged 18 to 29 in good health.

This chain joins TRBV6-5 and TRBJ2-4; a weak D match, TRBD1 (6 bases). Trimming stripped 6 bases from V and 7 bases from J, with 13 bases between. Germline assignment: CDR1 MNHEY and CDR2 SVGAGI. The CDR3 consists of 13 residues. CDR3 DNA: TGTGCCAGCAGACAGGGTTTAGGCAACATTCAGTACTTC. Amino acid sequence: CASRQGLGNIQYF.

The J gene is TRBJ2-5, the V gene TRBV6-5; the D gene is possibly TRBD2 (7 bases). Germline loops: CDR1 MNHEY, CDR2 SVGAGI. CDR3 size: 14 residues. Between the trimmed V and J ends, which lost 6 bases and 5 bases, there was a span of 16 bases. The DNA for the CDR3 is TGTGCCAGCAGACGATCGGGGGGCGTGGAGACCCAGTACTTC. It translates to CASRRSGGVETQYF.

With regard to this clone: This same CDR3 is encoded by further DNA sequences in the sample. This chain connects TRBV12-3 or TRBV12-4 to TRBJ2-5; D is unresolved. The CDR3 consists of 11 residues. Trimming stripped 6 bases from V and 5 bases from J, with 7 bases between. This CDR3 reads CASSPGETQYF. The CDR3 nucleotides are TGTGCCAGCAGCCCCGGTGAGACCCAGTACTTC.

V is TRBV11-2 and J is TRBJ2-3; 13 bases agree with TRBD2. Germline V gene data show CDR1 as SGHAT and CDR2 as FQNNGV. The CDR3 covers 17 residues. Losses at the gene ends were 2 bases for V and 2 bases for J; bases not matched to a gene: 4. In DNA form, the CDR3 reads TGTGCCAGCAGCTTACGGACTAGCGGGGGTCCCACAGATACGCAGTATTTT. It is translated as CASSLRTSGGPTDTQYF.

DNA of the CDR3: TGTGCCATCAGTGAGCCGGGACAGGGTAATGAAAAACTGTTTTTT. Translated, it gives CAISEPGQGNEKLFF. The J gene is TRBJ1-4, the V gene TRBV10-3; 9 positions match TRBD1. The CDR3 loop spans 15 amino acids. V shed 2 bases and J 4 bases; nucleotides not matched to a gene: 2. Germline-derived CDR1 and CDR2 are ENHRY and SYGVKD.

The CDR3, as DNA: TGTGCCAGTAGTATAGAAGCAGGGAAGAATAATTCACCCCTCCACTTT. As protein: CASSIEAGKNNSPLHF. The gene calls are TRBV19 and TRBJ1-6, with a possible D match to TRBD1 (5 bases). Germline CDR1 reads LNHDA; CDR2 reads SQIVND (reference sequence). The CDR3 extends over 16 amino acids. The V end lost 0 bases, the J end lost 5 bases, and 11 bases lay between the germline ends.

The chain combines TRBV27 with TRBJ2-4; either TRBD1 or TRBD2 may supply D (5 bases each). Germline loops: CDR1 MNHEY, CDR2 SMNVEV (reference sequence). This CDR3 has 14 amino acids. Trimming took 8 bases from V and 6 from J, leaving 17 bases between them. The CDR3 spells CASRVRGQGNIQYF. CDR3 DNA: TGTGCCAGCCGCGTCCGGGGCCAAGGAAACATTCAGTACTTC.

The chain couples TRBV29-1 to TRBJ2-6; the match to TRBD1 covers 11 bases. CDR3 length: 16 amino acids. Germline trimming cut 3 bases from V and 3 bases from J; bases unmatched to any gene: 4. Looked up from germline, CDR1 is SQVTM and CDR2 is ANQGSEA. CDR3 amino acids: CSVDGQGAYGANVLTF. The CDR3 region has the DNA TGCAGCGTTGACGGACAGGGGGCGTATGGGGCCAACGTCCTGACTTTC.

This chain links TRBV9 with TRBJ1-2; 9 bases map to TRBD1. The germline gives CDR1 SGDLS, CDR2 YYNGEE. The V and J ends lost 4 bases and 7 bases, in that order; junction bases with no gene match: 5. The CDR3 loop spans 13 amino acids. This chain's CDR3 is CASSTPDRGGYTF. DNA for the CDR3: TGTGCCAGCAGCACCCCGGACAGGGGTGGCTACACCTTC.

The chain uses TRBV19 and TRBJ2-1; 7 nucleotides align to TRBD1. With V trimmed by 9 bases and J by 6 bases, 5 bases remained unmatched. The germline V gene encodes CDR1 LNHDA and CDR2 SQIVND (reference sequence). CDR3 length: 12 residues. The CDR3 is CASSYRGNEQFF. For the CDR3, the DNA is TGTGCCAGCTCTTACAGGGGCAATGAGCAGTTCTTC.

The V call is TRBV6-5, the J call TRBJ2-5, with D possibly TRBD2 on 5 matching bases. The V gene lost 5 bases and the J gene lost 1 base, with 8 bases spanning the gap. Germline V gene lookup returns CDR1 MNHEY and CDR2 SVGAGI. The CDR3 is 13 amino acids. The CDR3 coding sequence is TGTGCCAGCAGTCCGGACTTCCAAGAGACCCAGTACTTC. Its protein is CASSPDFQETQYF.

The J gene is TRBJ2-1, the V gene TRBV5-4; TRBD2 matches at 10 bases. This CDR3 contains 15 residues. CDR1 and CDR2 (germline): SGHNT, YYREEE (reference sequence). Losses at the gene ends were 3 bases for V and 5 bases for J; bases not matched to a gene: 5. Here the CDR3 reads CASSSPAGGDNEQFF. The CDR3 DNA follows: TGTGCCAGCAGCTCCCCAGCGGGGGGGGACAATGAGCAGTTCTTC.

This clone was recorded only once. The chain employs TRBV6-6 and TRBJ1-2; no clear D gene. Per the germline V gene, CDR1 is MNHNY and CDR2 is SVGAGI (reference sequence). The CDR3 loop spans 14 amino acids. V was clipped by 4 bases and J by 4 bases, with 13 bases between them. The CDR3 loop is CASSWEARVYGYTF. In DNA form, the CDR3 reads TGTGCCAGCAGTTGGGAGGCCCGGGTCTATGGCTACACCTTC.

This clone appeared a single time. The chain is built from TRBV4-1 and TRBJ1-5, with 8 bases aligning to TRBD1. The germline V gene encodes CDR1 MGHRA and CDR2 YSYEKL. Unmatched junction bases numbered 12, after V lost 11 bases and J lost 6 bases. There are 14 residues in the CDR3. CDR3 in DNA: TGCGCCCGCCGCCGGCAGGGGGCCGGTCAGCCCCAGCATTTT. It specifies CARRRQGAGQPQHF.

The chain joins TRBV5-4 to TRBJ2-2, with 7 bases that match TRBD2. The CDR3 has 16 amino acids. The germline gives CDR1 SGHNT, CDR2 YYREEE (reference sequence). The V gene end was trimmed by 3 bases and the J gene end by 5 bases; junction bases not matched to a gene: 10. The CDR3: CASSSGGRGGTGELFF. The CDR3 nucleotides read TGTGCCAGCAGCTCTGGAGGGAGGGGCGGGACCGGGGAGCTGTTTTTT.

The V and J genes are TRBV9 and TRBJ2-1; TRBD2 is a possible D gene (5 bases). This CDR3 is 15 amino acids long. Germline CDR1 reads SGDLS; CDR2 reads YYNGEE. V gave up 0 bases and J gave up 2 bases, with 9 bases separating them. The CDR3 sequence: CASSVAGDTYNEQFF. In DNA, the CDR3 is TGTGCCAGCAGCGTAGCCGGGGATACCTACAATGAGCAGTTCTTC.

The chain combines TRBV30 with TRBJ1-5; TRBD1 matches at 10 bases. Germline V gene lookup returns CDR1 GTSNPN and CDR2 SVGIG (reference sequence). V gave up 3 bases and J gave up 4 bases; unmatched junction bases: 9. The CDR3 has 16 residues. CDR3 residues: CAWSHRDRGPNQPQHF. CDR3 in DNA: TGTGCCTGGAGCCATAGGGACAGGGGCCCGAATCAGCCCCAGCATTTT.

The rearrangement uses TRBV6-1 and TRBJ1-1, with D perhaps TRBD1 (6 bases). The germline CDR1 and CDR2 sequences are MNHNS and SASEGT. The V end lost 2 bases, the J end lost 11 bases, and 15 bases lay between the germline ends. The CDR3 sequence is 13 residues long. Written as DNA, the CDR3 is TGTGCCAGCAGTGAATTTACGGGGGGCATCGCTTTCTTT. This gives the protein CASSEFTGGIAFF.

The V call is TRBV11-2, the J call TRBJ1-3; D uncertain. CDR1 and CDR2 from the germline V gene are SGHAT and FQNNGV. The CDR3 has 17 amino acids. V gave up 0 bases and J gave up 0 bases, with 12 bases separating them. The CDR3 loop is CASSLDRVRFSGNTIYF. Here the CDR3 DNA reads TGTGCCAGCAGCTTAGATCGAGTCAGGTTCTCTGGAAACACCATATATTTT.

The chain carries TRBV28 and TRBJ2-7, with 7 bases that match TRBD2. The CDR3 has 12 residues. CDR1 MDHEN and CDR2 SYDVKM come from the germline V gene. Trimming removed 7 bases from V and 6 bases from J; junction bases left unmatched: 6. This CDR3 is CASTTGGGEQYF. CDR3 coding DNA: TGTGCCAGCACCACGGGGGGTGGCGAGCAGTACTTC.